Following are 20 T cell receptor beta chains from one sample sequenced in a study of cytomegalovirus exposure and HLA in healthy donors. The PCR was carried out with 60 Vbeta primers and 13 Jbeta primers. The assay was immunoSEQ multiplex PCR, and TCRdb's table has in-frame clones only and misses some. This sample has some 150,000 clones, with 80% to 85% found just once. The material sequenced was PBMCs. All receptors derive from a woman younger than 45 in good health and CMV-seronegative.

V gene TRBV28 combines with J gene TRBJ2-3; D is possibly TRBD2 (6 bases). The CDR3 runs 14 residues. Per germline, CDR1 MDHEN and CDR2 SYDVKM. V was shortened by 4 bases and J by 1 base, with 9 bases between the two germline ends. CDR3 loop: CASSSPGGTDTQYF. For the CDR3, the DNA is TGTGCCAGCAGTTCTCCGGGGGGCACAGATACGCAGTATTTT. Using reference TRBV28 and TRBJ2-3 for the parts outside the CDR3, the full variable domain is DVKVTQSSRYLVKRTGEKVFLECVQDMDHENMFWYRQDPGLGLRLIYFSYDVKMKEKGDIPEGYSVSREKKERFSLILESASTNQTSMYLCASSSPGGTDTQYFGPGTRLTVL.

V gene TRBV5-1 combines with J gene TRBJ2-3, with D perhaps matching TRBD1 (6 bases). This CDR3 has 17 residues. Germline CDR1 reads SGHRS; CDR2 reads YFSETQ. The V gene lost 1 base and the J gene lost 2 bases, with 17 bases spanning the gap. The CDR3 loop reads CASSLPHRDTTTDTQYF. The CDR3 nucleotides are TGCGCCAGCAGCTTGCCTCACCGGGACACGACCACAGATACGCAGTATTTT.

V gene TRBV7-7 combines with J gene TRBJ2-7; D is perhaps TRBD1 (6 bases). V lost 5 bases, J lost 3 bases, and 17 bases lay in between. In germline, CDR1 is SSHAT, CDR2 FNYEAQ (reference sequence). The CDR3 consists of 15 residues. CDR3 residues: CASSRYTGHLYEQYF. Here the CDR3 DNA reads TGTGCCAGCAGCCGTTACACGGGACACCTCTACGAGCAGTACTTC. The entire variable domain, with the rest obtained from reference TRBV7-7 and TRBJ2-7, is as follows: GAGVSQSPRYKVTKRGQDVTLRCDPISSHATLYWYQQALGQGPEFLTYFNYEAQPDKSGLPSDRFSAERPEGSISTLTIQRTEQRDSAMYRCASSRYTGHLYEQYFGPGTRLTVT.

The chain recombines TRBV13 with TRBJ1-1, with a possible D match to TRBD1 (6 bases). CDR1 is PRHDT and CDR2 is FYEKMQ in the germline V gene (reference sequence). Trimming cost V 7 bases and J 8 bases, with 11 bases left between them. The CDR3 has 11 residues. The CDR3, as DNA: TGTGCCAGCACCCTCGGACAGGAAGCTTTCTTT. Residues: CASTLGQEAFF.

This clone came up a few times. V usage is TRBV6-1 and J usage is TRBJ1-1; possible D gene TRBD1, 5 bases. The CDR3 covers 15 residues. Germline values: CDR1 MNHNS, CDR2 SASEGT. Trimming took off 2 bases at V and 6 bases at J, with 16 bases between the two ends. The CDR3 DNA reads as TGTGCCAGCAGTGAACTCGGGGTAGGGGAGGCTGAAGCTTTCTTT. As protein: CASSELGVGEAEAFF.

The V and J genes are TRBV18 and TRBJ2-1, with TRBD2 matching over 9 bases. The CDR3 has 16 residues. CDR1 and CDR2 from the germline V gene are KGHSH and LQKENI. Trimming removed 0 bases from V and 3 bases from J; junction bases left unmatched: 3. The CDR3 DNA reads TGTGCCAGCTCACCACCTAGCGGGAGCATCTACAATGAGCAGTTCTTC. Its protein product is CASSPPSGSIYNEQFF.

The V gene is TRBV2, the J gene TRBJ2-1; 7 positions agree with TRBD1. The CDR3 has 13 residues. CDR1 SNHLY and CDR2 FYNNEI come from the germline V gene. V lost 4 bases, J lost 10 bases, and 7 bases stayed unmatched. The CDR3 protein is CASSVQGSGEQFF. CDR3 in DNA: TGTGCCAGCAGTGTACAGGGGTCTGGAGAGCAGTTCTTC.

This sequence joins TRBV30 and TRBJ1-4, with D possibly being TRBD1 (6 bases). V gave up 6 bases and J gave up 10 bases, with 24 bases separating them. The CDR3 length is 15 residues. CDR1 and CDR2 from the germline V gene are GTSNPN and SVGIG (reference sequence). In nucleotides, the CDR3 is TGTGCCTGCGACCAAAGGGGCCCGAGGGGGGGAAAACTGTTTTTT. This gives the protein CACDQRGPRGGKLFF.

This chain connects TRBV5-1 to TRBJ2-1, with D possibly TRBD2 on 6 matching bases. Trimming shortened V by 6 bases and J by 9 bases, and 19 bases separated the two germline ends. The CDR3 length is 14 residues. The germline gives CDR1 SGHRS, CDR2 YFSETQ. The CDR3, as DNA: TGCGCCAGCAAATTACGCTGGCGGGAACTTGAGCAGTTCTTC. Translating gives CASKLRWRELEQFF.

The J gene is TRBJ2-3, the V gene TRBV9; weak D call: TRBD1 (6 bases). CDR1 and CDR2 (germline): SGDLS, YYNGEE. CDR3 length equals 15 residues. Trimming took off 2 bases at V and 2 bases at J, with 12 bases between the two ends. The CDR3 protein is CASSVVDSLTDTQYF. For the CDR3, the DNA is TGTGCCAGCAGCGTCGTGGACAGCCTCACAGATACGCAGTATTTT.

This sequence joins TRBV5-1 and TRBJ2-7; 7 bases line up with TRBD2. CDR1 is SGHRS, CDR2 YFSETQ, per germline. The J segment lost 1 base and the V segment lost 6 bases, leaving 7 bases of the junction unmatched. The CDR3 is made up of 14 amino acids. The CDR3 loop is CASMRTGGSYEQYF. The CDR3 DNA sequence: TGCGCCAGCATGAGAACGGGGGGATCCTACGAGCAGTACTTC. The full variable domain, in which reference TRBV5-1 and TRBJ2-7 provide the parts outside the CDR3, is KAGVTQTPRYLIKTRGQQVTLSCSPISGHRSVSWYQQTPGQGLQFLFEYFSETQRNKGNFPGRFSGRQFSNSRSEMNVSTLELGDSALYLCASMRTGGSYEQYFGPGTRLTVT.

The J gene is TRBJ1-2, the V gene TRBV14; D is perhaps TRBD1 (5 bases). The CDR3 is made up of 13 amino acids. The V gene's germline CDR1 is SGHDN and CDR2 FVKESK. Trimming shortened V by 1 base and J by 8 bases, and 11 bases separated the two germline ends. This CDR3 is CASSQAGFWGYTF. CDR3 sequence (DNA): TGTGCCAGCAGCCAAGCAGGGTTTTGGGGCTACACCTTC.

The rearrangement joins TRBV6-5 to TRBJ1-1, with D perhaps matching TRBD1 (5 bases). The germline gives CDR1 MNHEY, CDR2 SVGAGI. Trimming stripped 6 bases from V and 3 bases from J, with 17 bases between. The CDR3 totals 15 residues. DNA for the CDR3: TGTGCCAGCAGCACCCGGGGGAGTGGGGACACTGAAGCTTTCTTT. Protein sequence: CASSTRGSGDTEAFF.

The chain couples TRBV18 to TRBJ2-7; D possibly corresponds to TRBD2 (5 bases). Germline V gene lookup returns CDR1 KGHSH and CDR2 LQKENI. Trimming removed 0 bases at V and 4 bases at J, with 13 bases between. This CDR3 has 15 residues. DNA for the CDR3: TGTGCCAGCTCACCACCTATCAATAGCGCTTACGAGCAGTACTTC. This sequence encodes CASSPPINSAYEQYF.

At least ten counts were recorded for this clone. The chain couples TRBV10-1 to TRBJ2-7; TRBD2 agrees at 16 bases. CDR1 is WNHNN, CDR2 SYGVQD, per germline (reference sequence). The V segment lost 2 bases and the J segment 5 bases; nucleotides outside the gene matches: 9. The CDR3 spans 18 residues. The CDR3 DNA follows: TGCGCCAGCAGTGAGAGGGGCGGGACTAGCGGGGGGGCCGACGAGCAGTACTTC. Translation: CASSERGGTSGGADEQYF.

This chain links TRBV11-2 with TRBJ1-1; possible D gene TRBD1, 6 bases. V gave up 4 bases and J gave up 6 bases, with 9 bases separating them. CDR3 length: 12 amino acids. From germline, CDR1 is SGHAT and CDR2 FQNNGV. CDR3 nucleotide sequence: TGTGCCAGCAGCTCACAGGGAGCTGAAGCTTTCTTT. It specifies CASSSQGAEAFF.

This chain joins TRBV9 and TRBJ1-6; D gene ambiguous. The germline CDR1 and CDR2 sequences are SGDLS and YYNGEE. The CDR3 loop spans 15 amino acids. Trimming removed 0 bases at V and 4 bases at J, with 8 bases between. CDR3 coding DNA: TGTGCCAGCAGCGTAGGGTCAGAATATAATTCACCCCTCCACTTT. Protein sequence: CASSVGSEYNSPLHF.

J is TRBJ1-4 and V is TRBV5-4; 7 nucleotides match TRBD1. Germline V gene sequence: CDR1 SGHNT, CDR2 YYREEE (reference sequence). This CDR3 comprises 14 residues. The trim removed 4 bases at V and 4 bases at J, leaving 4 bases unmatched. The CDR3 DNA reads as TGTGCCAGCAGCAGGACAGGAGATAATGAAAAACTGTTTTTT. This sequence encodes CASSRTGDNEKLFF.

The J gene is TRBJ1-1, the V gene TRBV5-1; 8 bases match TRBD1. Germline values: CDR1 SGHRS, CDR2 YFSETQ. This CDR3 has 12 residues. V dropped 4 bases and J dropped 10; count of bases not matched to a gene: 6. CDR3 loop: CASSTDRAGAFF. As DNA, the CDR3 is TGCGCCAGCAGCACGGACAGGGCTGGAGCTTTCTTT.

The CDR3 DNA is TGTGCCAGCAGCCCCAGGGGGTTCGGGGAGCTGTTTTTT. It specifies CASSPRGFGELFF. The chain couples TRBV7-3 to TRBJ2-2; 7 bases line up with TRBD1. CDR1 is SGHTA and CDR2 is FQGTGA in the germline V gene. The CDR3 contains 13 residues. Germline trimming cut 5 bases from V and 7 bases from J; bases unmatched to any gene: 4. Full variable domain (outside the CDR3, taken from reference TRBV7-3 and TRBJ2-2): GAGVSQTPSNKVTEKGKYVELRCDPISGHTALYWYRQSLGQGPEFLIYFQGTGAADDSGLPNDRFFAVRPEGSVSTLKIQRTERGDSAVYLCASSPRGFGELFFGEGSRLTVL.